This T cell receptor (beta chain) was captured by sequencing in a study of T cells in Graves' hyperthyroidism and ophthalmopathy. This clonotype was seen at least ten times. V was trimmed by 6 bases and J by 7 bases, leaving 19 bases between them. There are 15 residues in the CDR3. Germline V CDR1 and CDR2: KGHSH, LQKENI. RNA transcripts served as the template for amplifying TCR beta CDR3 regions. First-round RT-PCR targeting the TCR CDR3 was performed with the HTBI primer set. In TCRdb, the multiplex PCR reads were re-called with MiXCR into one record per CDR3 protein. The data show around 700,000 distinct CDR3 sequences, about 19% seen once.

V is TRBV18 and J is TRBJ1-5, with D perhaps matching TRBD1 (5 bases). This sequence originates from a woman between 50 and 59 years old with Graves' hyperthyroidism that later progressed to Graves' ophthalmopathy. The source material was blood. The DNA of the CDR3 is TGTGCCAGCTCCCCTAAGGCGGGGGGAGGCCAGCCCCAGCATTTT. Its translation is CASSPKAGGGQPQHF.